This T cell receptor (beta chain) was profiled in a study of shared clonotypes between healthy human individuals (dated by TCRdb to about 2020). Notes on the research overall: The cohort comprised two women and a few men aged 18 to 49 years. For each donor, CD4 naive and CD4 memory were each given three plates, CD8 naive was given two plates, and CD8 memory was given one plate. The study deeply sequenced blood TCR repertoires of five healthy adults to estimate repertoire size and the extent of clonotype sharing between individuals. Libraries were prepared and TCR repertoires were sequenced by different laboratories using diverse techniques, in order to increase sequencing depth and limit assay-specific biases. Each donor's leukapheresis produced roughly between about 0.8 and 10 billion PBMCs.

The donors were healthy, HIV-negative adults with no recently reported acute infections or vaccinations. Every donor was a Caucasian adult living in Nashville, Tennessee, USA. CD4+ T cells were enriched by magnetic negative selection, after which naive cells were positively selected on CD45RA and the negative fraction was taken as the memory subset. After blood collection by leukapheresis, PBMCs were isolated using Ficoll-Histopaque density gradient centrifugation and then cryopreserved in the vapor phase of liquid nitrogen. Analytical flow cytometry was used to check the purity and quantity of each magnetically sorted T cell population. Genomic DNA was isolated from every sorted fraction and measured by UV absorbance on a Nanodrop 2000c. Worth noting for this clone: Its antigen specificity is not known. Nothing much larger sits one base from this clone, and base qualities are not available.

General findings and caveats noted by the study authors: About 5% of naive CD4, 3.5% of naive CD8, about 2.5% of memory CD4, and more than 0.35% of memory CD8 clonotypes were shared across several donors. Sampling was restricted to blood, and TCR repertoires in tissues likely differ from the TCR repertoires found in blood. Naive subsets generally had larger estimated clonotype richness than memory subsets did. Incomplete sequencing was indicated by rarefaction of sorted-subset datasets, despite the large sequencing depth. The small number of donors limited the genetic and exposure-history diversity represented. Compared with non-shared clonotypes, clonotypes shared by all four sorted-subset donors had higher generation probabilities. Pairwise subsampling led to the expectation that sequencing depth would affect the degree of clonotype sharing among donors.

Using the deep immunoSEQ assay, TCR CDR3 regions were amplified from genomic DNA by multiplex PCR. Genomic DNA extracted from each cell subset was distributed evenly over all wells of several immunoSEQ 96-well plates, and each plate served as one replicate. For sorted subsets, roughly 200 ng of genomic DNA, equivalent to 30,000 or so T cell genomes, went into each replicate PCR. Purified libraries were measured with a Qubit 3.0 fluorometer, size-checked on a Bioanalyzer 2100, and measured again with the KAPA Library Quantification kit. A separate single-read 150-cycle Illumina NextSeq 550 flow cell was used to sequence each immunoSEQ 96-well plate. The published analysis was carried out like this. The immunoSEQ output contained only junctional sequences without quality scores, so filtering could not match that applied to full-length reads. Sequences were annotated with PyIR, a Python wrapper for IgBLAST v1.9, using IMGT germline references to assign V/J genes and CDR3. Reads were removed for weak V/J assignments (E-value above 1e-6), missing CDR3, stop codons, out-of-frame junctions, or ambiguous translated residues. V3J clonotypes were defined by identical inferred V gene, J gene, and CDR3 amino acid sequence. The percentage overlap between two repertoires was calculated by dividing the number of shared unique clonotypes by the size of the smaller repertoire. RTK rarefaction, the Chao1 estimator, and Recon v2.1 estimates of unobserved clonotypes were used to assess repertoire richness. For all TCRbeta clonotypes obtained by the gDNA method from a few donors, generation probabilities were computed with OLGA. The clones in this table, taken by TCRdb from immuneACCESS, are in-frame only. Not every clone is retained; where verified, under half of the shortfall comes from an unresolved V gene, and the cause of the rest is unknown. From that table come the V and J calls and clone size; the DNA was used to work out D and trimming. The sample table lists a few hundred thousand clones, around 97% of them with a count of one. The ten largest make up about 0.057% of the sample.

The germline V gene supplies CDR1 MNHNS and CDR2 SASEGT. From the cysteine up to the phenylalanine, the CDR3 has a length of 15 residues. This entry keeps only the CDR3 DNA: 45 bases, framed from base 1. Clipping removes 1 base from V and 4 bases from J, with 3 as the unmatched junction base count. The sequence came from a woman aged 30 to 39 in good health. Sequences were obtained from naive CD4+ T cells sorted from blood. Sample cell subset or site, as interpreted from the label and publication: CD45RA+ positively selected. The chain links TRBV6-1 with TRBJ1-5; the junction holds 8 bases that match TRBD1. CDR3 sequence: CASSEGTGWNQPQHF. The DNA reads TGTGCCAGCAGTGAAGGGACAGGGTGGAATCAGCCCCAGCATTTT.